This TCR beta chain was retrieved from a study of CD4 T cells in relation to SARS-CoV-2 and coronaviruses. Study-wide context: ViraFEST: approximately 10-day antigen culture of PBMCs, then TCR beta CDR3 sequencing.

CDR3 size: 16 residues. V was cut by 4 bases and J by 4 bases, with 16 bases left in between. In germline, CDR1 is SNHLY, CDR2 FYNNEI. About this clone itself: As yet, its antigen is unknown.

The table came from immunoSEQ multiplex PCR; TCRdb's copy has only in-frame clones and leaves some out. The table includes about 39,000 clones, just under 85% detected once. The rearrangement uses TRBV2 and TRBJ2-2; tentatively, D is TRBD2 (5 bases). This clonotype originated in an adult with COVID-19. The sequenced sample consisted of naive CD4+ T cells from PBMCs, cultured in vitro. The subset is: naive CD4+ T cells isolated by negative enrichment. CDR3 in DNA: TGTGCCAGCAGTGGACCTAATGGCGAGGGCACCGGGGAGCTGTTTTTT. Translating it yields CASSGPNGEGTGELFF. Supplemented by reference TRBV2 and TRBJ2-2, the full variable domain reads EPEVTQTPSHQVTQMGQEVILRCVPISNHLYFYWYRQILGQKVEFLVSFYNNEISEKSEIFDDQFSVERPDGSNFTLKIRSTKLEDSAMYFCASSGPNGEGTGELFFGEGSRLTVL.